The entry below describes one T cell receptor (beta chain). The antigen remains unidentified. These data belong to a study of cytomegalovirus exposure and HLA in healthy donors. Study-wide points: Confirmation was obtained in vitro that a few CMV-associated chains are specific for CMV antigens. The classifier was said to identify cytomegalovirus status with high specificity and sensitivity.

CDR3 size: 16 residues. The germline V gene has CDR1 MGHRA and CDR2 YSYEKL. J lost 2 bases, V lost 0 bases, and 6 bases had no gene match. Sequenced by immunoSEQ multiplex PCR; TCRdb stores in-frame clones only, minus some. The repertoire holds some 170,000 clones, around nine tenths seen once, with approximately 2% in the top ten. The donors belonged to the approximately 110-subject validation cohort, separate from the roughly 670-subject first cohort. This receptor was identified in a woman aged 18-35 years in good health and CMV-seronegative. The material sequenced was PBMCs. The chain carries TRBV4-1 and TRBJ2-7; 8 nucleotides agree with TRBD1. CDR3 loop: CASSQEEGTGTYEQYF. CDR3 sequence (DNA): TGCGCCAGCAGCCAAGAGGAGGGGACAGGTACCTACGAGCAGTACTTC.